The 3 T cell receptor beta chains in this list originate from one sample, sequenced in a study of regulatory T cells in long-lasting Graves disease. As for time point: newly diagnosed GD, antithyroid drugs for less than 3 months. PBMC-extracted RNA yielded the TCR library. Through Arm-PCR of CDR3 regions and iRepertoire HTBI primers, TCR beta libraries were built. TCRdb itself ran the multiplex PCR reads through MiXCR, one entry per CDR3 protein. The table has around 400,000 distinct CDR3 sequences, around 15% seen once. Sequenced material: peripheral blood mononuclear cells (PBMCs), taken at new diagnosis, from a patient treated with antithyroid drugs. The receptors originated from a female donor with Graves disease.

With regard to this clonotype: With a much larger clone just one base away, this may be a read error. The V and J genes are TRBV6-1 and TRBJ2-5; D perhaps matches TRBD2 (6 bases). The last part of the DNA fits TRBJ2-1 better; the J call may be wrong. The V gene's germline CDR1 is MNHNS and CDR2 SASEGT. CDR3 length: 15 amino acids. CDR3 coding DNA: TGTGCCAGCAGTGTATTACCATCCGGAGGGGATGAGCAGTTCTTC. Translating it yields CASSVLPSGGDEQFF.

At least ten counts were recorded for this clonotype. The gene calls are TRBV13 and TRBJ2-7; possibly TRBD2 for D (6 bases). CDR3 length: 15 residues. Looked up from germline, CDR1 is PRHDT and CDR2 is FYEKMQ (reference sequence). The V and J ends lost 3 bases and 3 bases respectively, with 15 bases between them. The CDR3: CASSFSRTGDYEQYF. The DNA for the CDR3 is TGTGCCAGCAGCTTTTCCCGGACGGGGGACTACGAGCAGTACTTC. Variable domain in full (rest from reference TRBV13 and TRBJ2-7): AAGVIQSPRHLIKEKRETATLKCYPIPRHDTVYWYQQGPGQDPQFLISFYEKMQSDKGSIPDRFSAQQFSDYHSELNMSSLELGDSALYFCASSFSRTGDYEQYFGPGTRLTVT.

The table lists this clonotype with many counts. The chain recombines TRBV11-2 with TRBJ2-5; 11 nucleotides match TRBD2. Germline CDR1 reads SGHAT; CDR2 reads FQNNGV. The CDR3 is 16 amino acids. Trimming removed 5 bases from V and 5 bases from J; junction bases left unmatched: 10. CDR3 sequence: CASSVISGRAWETQYF. In nucleotides, the CDR3 is TGTGCCAGCAGCGTAATTAGCGGGAGGGCCTGGGAGACCCAGTACTTC.